The next 26 T cell receptor beta chains were all read from a single sample in a study of T-cell reconstitution after alpha-beta-depleted transplantation in children. Unique molecular identifiers were incorporated during preparation of the TCRbeta library. In TCRdb, the PCR reads were re-called with MiXCR into one record per CDR3 protein. In the table there are about 830,000 distinct CDR3 sequences, roughly 16% of which are singletons. This specimen was PBMCs, mostly from graft donor cells, taken 360 days after TCRalphabeta/CD19-depleted stem cell transplant. Every receptor here comes from a male patient under 18 who had a stem cell transplant for acute lymphoblastic leukemia, so the T cells may come from the graft donor.

There are a few counts of this clonotype. CDR3 protein: CASSWDGREETQYF. DNA for the CDR3: TGCGCCAGCAGCTGGGACGGAAGGGAAGAGACCCAGTACTTC. This chain connects TRBV5-1 to TRBJ2-5; TRBD1 or TRBD2 may be the D gene (5 bases each). CDR3 size: 14 residues. Deletions cut 3 bases from V and 3 bases from J, with 12 bases between. The germline CDR1 and CDR2 sequences are SGHRS and YFSETQ.

Only a few counts were recorded for this clonotype. V usage is TRBV27 and J usage is TRBJ1-5; D remains unclear. The CDR3 length is 14 residues. The V gene lost 8 bases and the J gene lost 1 base, with 12 bases spanning the gap. Looked up from germline, CDR1 is MNHEY and CDR2 is SMNVEV (reference sequence). DNA of the CDR3: TGTGCCAGCGGGGAGCGGAAAAGCAATCAGCCCCAGCATTTT. Translating gives CASGERKSNQPQHF.

This clonotype was counted between two and nine times. V and J are TRBV20-1 and TRBJ2-7; TRBD2 matches 14 bases. The germline CDR1 and CDR2 sequences are DFQATT and SNEGSKA (reference sequence). The CDR3 consists of 15 residues. With V trimmed by 3 bases and J by 2 bases, 3 bases remained unmatched. The CDR3 protein is CSASGGLAGAYEQYF. DNA of the CDR3: TGCAGTGCTAGCGGGGGACTAGCGGGGGCCTACGAGCAGTACTTC.

This clonotype showed up just a few times. The chain has TRBV7-9 and TRBJ2-2; D remains ambiguous. The germline V and J ends were trimmed by 3 bases and 3 bases, with 8 bases remaining between them. The CDR3 has 14 amino acids. Germline CDR1 SEHNR, CDR2 FQNEAQ (reference sequence). The DNA for the CDR3 is TGTGCCAGCAGCTTTTATGGGGACACCGGGGAGCTGTTTTTT. Translating gives CASSFYGDTGELFF.

Here the CDR3 DNA reads TGTGCCAGCAGTTACTCGCGGACTAGCAAGTACGAGCAGTACTTC. Its protein product is CASSYSRTSKYEQYF. The V gene is TRBV6-5, the J gene TRBJ2-7; 8 bases fit TRBD2. V trimming: 0 bases; J trimming: 4 bases; junction bases outside the gene matches: 5. This CDR3 has 15 amino acids. CDR1 and CDR2 (germline): MNHEY, SVGAGI.

This rearrangement joins TRBV29-1 to TRBJ1-2, with D unclear. V gave up 4 bases and J gave up 4 bases, with 7 bases separating them. The length of the CDR3 is 11 residues. Germline CDR1 is SQVTM and CDR2 is ANQGSEA. The CDR3 spells CSVVAIYGYTF. DNA of the CDR3: TGCAGCGTTGTAGCAATCTATGGCTACACCTTC.

The gene calls are TRBV5-6 and TRBJ1-4; tentatively, D is TRBD1 (5 bases). Trimming cost V 4 bases and J 1 base, with 14 bases left between them. Germline CDR1 and CDR2: SGHDT and YYEEEE. CDR3 length: 16 amino acids. The CDR3 DNA follows: TGTGCCAGCAGCACGGTTAGCGGACAAACTAATGAAAAACTGTTTTTT. This sequence encodes CASSTVSGQTNEKLFF. Based on the CDR3 plus reference TRBV5-6 and TRBJ1-4, the full variable domain is DAGVTQSPTHLIKTRGQQVTLRCSPKSGHDTVSWYQQALGQGPQFIFQYYEEEERQRGNFPDRFSGHQFPNYSSELNVNALLLGDSALYLCASSTVSGQTNEKLFFGSGTQLSVL.

The chain recombines TRBV5-4 with TRBJ2-1; maybe TRBD2 (5 bases). Per the germline V gene, CDR1 is SGHNT and CDR2 is YYREEE (reference sequence). Between the trimmed V and J ends, which lost 1 base and 0 bases, there was a span of 11 bases. CDR3 length: 16 residues. CDR3 in DNA: TGTGCCAGCAGCTTGTGGCGGGTTAGCTCCTACAATGAGCAGTTCTTC. This encodes CASSLWRVSSYNEQFF. The variable domain in full, completed from reference TRBV5-4 and TRBJ2-1, reads ETGVTQSPTHLIKTRGQQVTLRCSSQSGHNTVSWYQQALGQGPQFIFQYYREEENGRGNFPPRFSGLQFPNYSSELNVNALELDDSALYLCASSLWRVSSYNEQFFGPGTRLTVL.

The rearrangement joins TRBV7-2 to TRBJ1-2; the D is unclear. The CDR3 is made up of 12 amino acids. CDR1 SGHTA and CDR2 FQGNSA come from the germline V gene. V lost 4 bases and J lost 7, with 10 bases in between. CDR3 sequence reads: CASSYPRVGYTF. The CDR3 DNA follows: TGTGCCAGCAGCTACCCACGGGTTGGCTACACCTTC.

This clonotype was found a few times. The chain employs TRBV20-1 and TRBJ2-7; possibly TRBD1 for D (8 bases). Trimming left V 0 bases short and J 2 bases short, with 14 bases between. This CDR3 has 15 residues. The germline gives CDR1 DFQATT, CDR2 SNEGSKA (reference sequence). The CDR3: CSARDQGAGAYEQYF. DNA of the CDR3: TGCAGTGCTAGAGATCAGGGGGCGGGGGCCTACGAGCAGTACTTC.

This clonotype has only a few counts. The V call is TRBV21-1, the J call TRBJ2-7. TRBV21-1 is designated a pseudogene. CDR3 length: 10 residues. CDR3 in DNA: TGTGCCAGCAGCAAGGCGTTACAGTACTTC. Its translation is CASSKALQYF.

The chain uses TRBV7-3 and TRBJ1-2, with D possibly being TRBD1 (5 bases). Looked up from germline, CDR1 is SGHTA and CDR2 is FQGTGA. The CDR3 runs to 12 residues. Between the trimmed V and J ends, which lost 1 base and 7 bases, there was a span of 7 bases. The DNA of the CDR3 is TGTGCCAGCAGCTTAAGGGGGATTGGCTACACCTTC. Its translation: CASSLRGIGYTF. The full variable domain, its missing parts supplied by reference TRBV7-3 and TRBJ1-2, is GAGVSQTPSNKVTEKGKYVELRCDPISGHTALYWYRQSLGQGPEFLIYFQGTGAADDSGLPNDRFFAVRPEGSVSTLKIQRTERGDSAVYLCASSLRGIGYTFGSGTRLTVV.

This chain joins TRBV6-5 and TRBJ1-1; a weak D match, TRBD1 (5 bases). Trimming pared 4 bases from V and 0 bases from J, leaving 12 bases between. In germline, CDR1 is MNHEY, CDR2 SVGAGI. The length of the CDR3 is 15 residues. The DNA for the CDR3 is TGTGCCAGCAGTTCCCTATTGACAGTGAACACTGAAGCTTTCTTT. It codes for CASSSLLTVNTEAFF.

The CDR3 sequence is CASSVPRDRGRRTGELFF. The CDR3 bases are TGTGCCAGCAGCGTTCCCCGGGACAGGGGGCGCCGCACCGGGGAGCTGTTTTTT. The chain joins TRBV5-5 to TRBJ2-2, with 12 bases fitting TRBD1. V lost 4 bases, J lost 4 bases, and 11 bases stayed unmatched. This CDR3 region has 18 residues. Germline values: CDR1 SGHKS, CDR2 YYEKEE (reference sequence). The full variable domain, rest sourced from reference TRBV5-5 and TRBJ2-2, is DAGVTQSPTHLIKTRGQQVTLRCSPISGHKSVSWYQQVLGQGPQFIFQYYEKEERGRGNFPDRFSARQFPNYSSELNVNALLLGDSALYLCASSVPRDRGRRTGELFFGEGSRLTVL.

This clonotype was counted between two and nine times. This chain links TRBV6-2 or TRBV6-3 with TRBJ2-1; 10 bases fit TRBD2. CDR3 length: 16 residues. The junction had 5 bases not matched to a gene; V was cut back by 1 base and J by 5 bases. Germline-derived CDR1 and CDR2 are MNHEY and SVGEGT. CDR3 sequence reads: CASSYWTSGQHNEQFF. In nucleotides, the CDR3 is TGTGCCAGCAGTTACTGGACTAGCGGACAACACAATGAGCAGTTCTTC.

This clonotype was recorded a few times. The chain is built from TRBV5-1 and TRBJ1-6, with TRBD1 matching 9 bases. Germline V gene sequence: CDR1 SGHRS, CDR2 YFSETQ. Trimming removed 4 bases from V and 10 bases from J; junction bases left unmatched: 6. This CDR3 is built from 14 residues. The DNA for the CDR3 is TGCGCCAGCAGCCTGGGACAGGGAAGATCACCCCTCCACTTT. It translates to CASSLGQGRSPLHF.

The chain combines TRBV6-5 with TRBJ2-2, with 9 positions matching TRBD2. With V trimmed by 0 bases and J by 6 bases, 8 bases remained unmatched. There are 17 residues in the CDR3. Germline CDR1 is MNHEY and CDR2 is SVGAGI. The CDR3 nucleotides read TGTGCCAGCAGTTACTCGAGCCAGAGCGGGAGGTCCGGGGAGCTGTTTTTT. It is translated as CASSYSSQSGRSGELFF.

This chain links TRBV7-9 with TRBJ1-6; no clear D. Germline loops: CDR1 SEHNR, CDR2 FQNEAQ (reference sequence). This CDR3 contains 13 residues. V lost 7 bases to trimming and J lost 9 bases, with 13 bases between them. CDR3 sequence reads: CASTRGAFSPLHF. DNA for the CDR3: TGTGCCAGCACCCGGGGTGCTTTTTCACCCCTCCACTTT.

This clonotype was detected ten times or more. The chain has TRBV5-1 and TRBJ2-1; TRBD1 aligns across 11 bases. Germline V gives CDR1 SGHRS, CDR2 YFSETQ. This CDR3 is built from 15 residues. Trimming at V came to 5 bases and at J to 2 bases, leaving 3 bases not matched to a gene. The DNA for the CDR3 is TGCGCCAGCAGAATGGGACAGGGGGCCTACAATGAGCAGTTCTTC. The encoded protein is CASRMGQGAYNEQFF.

In this sample, this clonotype turned up a few times. The chain uses TRBV5-6 and TRBJ1-5; 10 bases map to TRBD1. The CDR3 is made up of 17 amino acids. In germline, CDR1 is SGHDT, CDR2 YYEEEE. V dropped 5 bases and J dropped 0; count of bases not matched to a gene: 8. CDR3 coding DNA: TGTGCCAGCAGTCCGGGAGGGACAGGGGTTAGCAATCAGCCCCAGCATTTT. It specifies CASSPGGTGVSNQPQHF. Full variable domain (outside the CDR3, taken from reference TRBV5-6 and TRBJ1-5): DAGVTQSPTHLIKTRGQQVTLRCSPKSGHDTVSWYQQALGQGPQFIFQYYEEEERQRGNFPDRFSGHQFPNYSSELNVNALLLGDSALYLCASSPGGTGVSNQPQHFGDGTRLSIL.

This clonotype was observed at least ten times. The chain couples TRBV7-9 to TRBJ2-7; 9 bases match TRBD1. The germline CDR1 and CDR2 sequences are SEHNR and FQNEAQ (reference sequence). This CDR3 contains 14 residues. The ends lost 3 bases at V and 4 bases at J; junction bases unmatched: 4. The DNA for the CDR3 is TGTGCCAGCAGCTTCCGGACAGGGGCTTACGAGCAGTACTTC. Its translation is CASSFRTGAYEQYF.

The chain recombines TRBV5-4 with TRBJ2-1; 11 positions match TRBD2. Germline V gives CDR1 SGHNT, CDR2 YYREEE (reference sequence). The CDR3 spans 16 residues. V lost 0 bases to trimming and J lost 8 bases; unmatched junction nucleotides: 7. CDR3 DNA: TGTGCCAGCAGCTTGGCAATAGCGGGAGGGAGCGATGAGCAGTTCTTC. Its protein product is CASSLAIAGGSDEQFF.

The chain recombines TRBV20-1 with TRBJ2-7, with 7 bases aligning to TRBD2. With V trimmed by 0 bases and J by 4 bases, 12 bases remained unmatched. Per germline, CDR1 DFQATT and CDR2 SNEGSKA (reference sequence). The CDR3 spans 16 residues. CDR3 loop: CSARDSGGRSLYEQYF. In DNA form, the CDR3 reads TGCAGTGCTAGAGATTCGGGCGGGAGATCCCTTTACGAGCAGTACTTC.

V and J are TRBV5-1 and TRBJ2-5, with 12 bases lining up with TRBD2. J was trimmed by 4 bases and V by 0 bases; bases with no gene match: 10. This CDR3 spans 18 amino acids. Per germline, CDR1 SGHRS and CDR2 YFSETQ. The CDR3, as DNA: TGCGCCAGCAGCTTGGCTCTAGCGGGAGGGCCCTCAGGAGAGACCCAGTACTTC. Residues: CASSLALAGGPSGETQYF.

The chain employs TRBV20-1 and TRBJ2-1, with 7 bases fitting TRBD2. J was trimmed by 3 bases and V by 1 base; bases with no gene match: 9. CDR1 and CDR2 (germline): DFQATT, SNEGSKA (reference sequence). The CDR3 is made up of 16 amino acids. As DNA, the CDR3 is TGCAGTGCTAGAGCCCCTATCGGGAGGCTCTACAATGAGCAGTTCTTC. It translates to CSARAPIGRLYNEQFF.

There are a few counts of this clonotype. This chain joins TRBV4-1 and TRBJ2-7, with unresolved D. Germline V CDR1 and CDR2: MGHRA, YSYEKL. V was trimmed by 1 base and J by 1 base, leaving 14 bases between them. This CDR3 contains 16 residues. The CDR3, as DNA: TGCGCCAGCAGCCAAGGTCCAGGACGTCCTTCCTACGAGCAGTACTTC. Its protein is CASSQGPGRPSYEQYF.